This T cell receptor beta chain was obtained from a study of beta chain features in type 1 diabetes. The V and J ends lost 3 bases and 5 bases, in that order; junction bases with no gene match: 2. The germline gives CDR1 SGHTA, CDR2 FQGNSA. This CDR3 region has 14 residues. Reverse transcription of all isolated RNA meant that expressed TCRB transcripts were sequenced. The protocol was immunoSEQ multiplex PCR, while the TCRdb copy is restricted to in-frame clones and leaves out a portion. The table records 40,000 to 45,000 clones, around 50% of them present only once. This rearrangement joins TRBV7-2 to TRBJ1-5; TRBD1 matches 9 bases. What was sequenced was Tregs from blood. The TCR comes from a woman aged 18-30 years in good health. CDR3 nucleotide sequence: TGTGCCAGCAGCTTGGGACAGGGATATCAGCCCCAGCATTTT. Protein: CASSLGQGYQPQHF. The complete variable domain, with remaining parts taken from reference TRBV7-2 and TRBJ1-5, reads GAGVSQSPSNKVTEKGKDVELRCDPISGHTALYWYRQSLGQGLEFLIYFQGNSAPDKSGLPSDRFSAERTGGSVSTLTIQRTQQEDSAVYLCASSLGQGYQPQHFGDGTRLSIL.